Included here is one TCR beta chain sequence, with context. This sample was included in a study of shared clonotypes between healthy human individuals. Selected positively for CCR7 and CD45RO-negative, naive CD8 cells excluded terminally differentiated effector memory CD45RA+ cells. Here immunoSEQ multiplex PCR was the method, and the copy in TCRdb shows in-frame clones only, minus some. The data hold millions of clones, with around 96% observed a single time. Specimen: naive CD8+ T cells sorted from blood. The clonotype comes from a young man in good health.

The CDR3 coding sequence is TGTGCCCGGGACAGTCACACCTACGAGCAGTACTTC. Its protein is CARDSHTYEQYF. The chain recombines TRBV5-3 with TRBJ2-7, with 7 nucleotides matching TRBD1. TRBV5-3 falls under the ORF class, with uncertain function. The CDR3 loop spans 12 amino acids. The ends lost 10 bases at V and 2 bases at J; junction bases unmatched: 6.